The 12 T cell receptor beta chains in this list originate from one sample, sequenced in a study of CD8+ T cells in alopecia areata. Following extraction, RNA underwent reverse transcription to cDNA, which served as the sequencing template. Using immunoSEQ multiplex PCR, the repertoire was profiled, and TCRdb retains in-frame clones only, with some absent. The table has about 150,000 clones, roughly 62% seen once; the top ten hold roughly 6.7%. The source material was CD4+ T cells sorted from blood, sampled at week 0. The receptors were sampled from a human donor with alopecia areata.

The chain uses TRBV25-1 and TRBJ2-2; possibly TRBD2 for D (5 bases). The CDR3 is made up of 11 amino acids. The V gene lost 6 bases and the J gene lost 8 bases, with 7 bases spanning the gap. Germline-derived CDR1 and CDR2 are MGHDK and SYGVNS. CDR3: CASREGGELFF. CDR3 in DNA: TGTGCCAGCAGAGAGGGTGGGGAGCTGTTTTTT.

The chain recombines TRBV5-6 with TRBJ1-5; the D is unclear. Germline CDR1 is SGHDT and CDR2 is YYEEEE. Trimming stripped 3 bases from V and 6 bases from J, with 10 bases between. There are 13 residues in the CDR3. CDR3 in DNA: TGTGCCAGCAGCTCCGGTTCGGGTCAGCCCCAGCATTTT. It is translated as CASSSGSGQPQHF.

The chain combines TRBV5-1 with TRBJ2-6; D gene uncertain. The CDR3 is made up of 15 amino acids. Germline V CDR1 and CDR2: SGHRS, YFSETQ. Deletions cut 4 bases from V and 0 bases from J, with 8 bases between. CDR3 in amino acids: CASSPTNSGANVLTF. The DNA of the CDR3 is TGCGCCAGCAGCCCCACAAACTCTGGGGCCAACGTCCTGACTTTC.

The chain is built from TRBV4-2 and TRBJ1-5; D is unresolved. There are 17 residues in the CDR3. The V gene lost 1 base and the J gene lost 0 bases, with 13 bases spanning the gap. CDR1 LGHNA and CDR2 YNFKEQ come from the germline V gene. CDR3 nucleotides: TGTGCCAGCAGCCAAGGCTTGACATCGCTTAGCAATCAGCCCCAGCATTTT. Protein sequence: CASSQGLTSLSNQPQHF.

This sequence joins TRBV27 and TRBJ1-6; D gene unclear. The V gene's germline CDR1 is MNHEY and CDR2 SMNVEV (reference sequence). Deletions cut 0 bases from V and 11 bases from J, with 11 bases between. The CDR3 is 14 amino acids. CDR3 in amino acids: CASSLSDTATPLHF. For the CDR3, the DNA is TGTGCCAGCAGTTTATCTGATACCGCTACACCCCTCCACTTT.

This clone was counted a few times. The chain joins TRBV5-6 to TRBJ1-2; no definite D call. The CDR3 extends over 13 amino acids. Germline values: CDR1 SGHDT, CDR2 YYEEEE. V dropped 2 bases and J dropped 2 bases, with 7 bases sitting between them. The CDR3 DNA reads TGTGCCAGCAGCTTTCCAGGAAACTATGGCTACACCTTC. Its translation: CASSFPGNYGYTF.

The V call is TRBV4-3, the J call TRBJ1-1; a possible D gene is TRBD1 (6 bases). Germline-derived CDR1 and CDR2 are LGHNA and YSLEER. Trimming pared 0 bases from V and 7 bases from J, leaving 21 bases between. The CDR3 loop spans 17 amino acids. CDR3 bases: TGCGCCAGCAGCCAAGAACGCAGCAGGGGTAGCAACTTTGAAGCTTTCTTT. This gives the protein CASSQERSRGSNFEAFF.

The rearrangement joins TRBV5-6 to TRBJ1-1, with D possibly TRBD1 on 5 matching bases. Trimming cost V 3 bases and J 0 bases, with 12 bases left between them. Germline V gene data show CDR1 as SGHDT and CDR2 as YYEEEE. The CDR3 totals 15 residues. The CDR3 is CASSWTGTVNTEAFF. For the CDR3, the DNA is TGTGCCAGCAGCTGGACCGGGACGGTGAACACTGAAGCTTTCTTT.

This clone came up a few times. CDR3 sequence: CASTVGGELFF. The CDR3 nucleotides read TGTGCCAGCACAGTTGGCGGGGAGCTGTTTTTT. The chain carries TRBV19 and TRBJ2-2, with D unclear. Germline values: CDR1 LNHDA, CDR2 SQIVND (reference sequence). V was cut by 9 bases and J by 7 bases, with 9 bases left in between. The CDR3 has 11 amino acids.

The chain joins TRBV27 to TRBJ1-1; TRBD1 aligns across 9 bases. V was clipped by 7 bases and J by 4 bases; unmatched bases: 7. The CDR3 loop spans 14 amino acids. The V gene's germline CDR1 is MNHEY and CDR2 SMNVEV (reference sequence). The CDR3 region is CASIKDRGGTEAFF. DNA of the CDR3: TGTGCCAGCATCAAGGACAGGGGCGGCACTGAAGCTTTCTTT.

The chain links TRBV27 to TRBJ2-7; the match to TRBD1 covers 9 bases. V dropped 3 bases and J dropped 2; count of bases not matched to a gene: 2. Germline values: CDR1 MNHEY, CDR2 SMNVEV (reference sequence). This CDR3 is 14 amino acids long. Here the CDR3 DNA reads TGTGCCAGCAGTTTTCGGACAGGGGCCTACGAGCAGTACTTC. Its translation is CASSFRTGAYEQYF.

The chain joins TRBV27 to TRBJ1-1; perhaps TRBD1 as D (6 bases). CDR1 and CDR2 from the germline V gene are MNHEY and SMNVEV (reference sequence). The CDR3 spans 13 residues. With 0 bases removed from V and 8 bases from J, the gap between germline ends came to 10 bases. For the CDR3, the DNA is TGTGCCAGCAGTTTATCGATAAGGGGGGAAGCTTTCTTT. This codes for CASSLSIRGEAFF.